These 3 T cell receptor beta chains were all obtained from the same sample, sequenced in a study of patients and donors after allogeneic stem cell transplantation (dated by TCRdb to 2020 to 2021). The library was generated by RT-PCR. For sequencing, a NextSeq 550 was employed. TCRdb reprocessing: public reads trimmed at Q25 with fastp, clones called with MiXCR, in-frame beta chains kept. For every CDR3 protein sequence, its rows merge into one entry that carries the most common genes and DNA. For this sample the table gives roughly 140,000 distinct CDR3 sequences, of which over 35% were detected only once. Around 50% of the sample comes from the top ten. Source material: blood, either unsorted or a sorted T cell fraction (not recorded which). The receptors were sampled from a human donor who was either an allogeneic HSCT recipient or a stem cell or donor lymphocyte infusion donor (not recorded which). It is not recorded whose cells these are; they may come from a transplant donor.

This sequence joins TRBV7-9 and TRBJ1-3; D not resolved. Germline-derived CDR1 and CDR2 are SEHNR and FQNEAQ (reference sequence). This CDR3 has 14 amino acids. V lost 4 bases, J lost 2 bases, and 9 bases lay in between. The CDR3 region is CASSSPGAGNTIYF. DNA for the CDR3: TGTGCCAGCAGCTCTCCTGGTGCTGGAAACACCATATATTTT. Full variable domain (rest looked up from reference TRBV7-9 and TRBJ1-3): DTGVSQNPRHKITKRGQNVTFRCDPISEHNRLYWYRQTLGQGPEFLTYFQNEAQLEKSRLLSDRFSAERPKGSFSTLEIQRTEQGDSAMYLCASSSPGAGNTIYFGEGSWLTVV.

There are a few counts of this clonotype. CDR3 sequence (DNA): TGTGCCAGCAGCGTAGTGATCGGAGGGGCAGATACGCAGTATTTT. It codes for CASSVVIGGADTQYF. The V and J genes are TRBV9 and TRBJ2-3; D might be TRBD2 (6 bases). Germline V lookup: CDR1 SGDLS, CDR2 YYNGEE. The ends were cut back, 0 bases at V and 4 bases at J, with 12 bases in the middle. This CDR3 has 15 residues.

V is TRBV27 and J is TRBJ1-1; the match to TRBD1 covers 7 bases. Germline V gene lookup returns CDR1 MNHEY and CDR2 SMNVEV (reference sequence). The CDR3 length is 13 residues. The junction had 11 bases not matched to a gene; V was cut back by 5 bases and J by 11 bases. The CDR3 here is CASSPTGATAAFF. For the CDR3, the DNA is TGTGCCAGCAGTCCAACAGGGGCTACTGCGGCTTTCTTT.